A single sample is the source of the 14 T cell receptor beta chains below, sequenced in a study of blood T cell repertoires in COVID-19. Produced via immunoSEQ multiplex PCR; TCRdb's table is partial and in-frame only. The top ten clones hold roughly an eighth of a sample with 95,000 to 150,000 clones, approximately 80% of them seen once. Specimen: peripheral blood. These receptor sequences come from a human donor in a cohort sampled during active COVID-19.

In its sample, this clone was seen once. The chain carries TRBV24-1 and TRBJ2-5, with 9 positions matching TRBD2. The length of the CDR3 is 16 residues. V lost 2 bases to trimming and J lost 1 base; unmatched junction nucleotides: 4. The V gene's germline CDR1 is KGHDR and CDR2 SFDVKD. Here the CDR3 DNA reads TGTGCCACCAGTGATTCGGGCGGGGGGGTCCAAGAGACCCAGTACTTC. It yields the protein CATSDSGGGVQETQYF.

V and J are TRBV5-6 and TRBJ2-5; TRBD1 aligns across 9 bases. J gave up 5 bases and V 0 bases, and 5 bases lay outside the gene matches. Germline V gene sequence: CDR1 SGHDT, CDR2 YYEEEE. The CDR3 has 15 residues. The CDR3 DNA follows: TGTGCCAGCAGCTTGGTTGGACAGGGGTGGGAGACCCAGTACTTC. It encodes CASSLVGQGWETQYF.

CDR3 sequence: CASSPPGSQGNTEAFF. Written as DNA, the CDR3 is TGTGCCAGCTCACCACCGGGTTCACAGGGGAACACTGAAGCTTTCTTT. The chain recombines TRBV18 with TRBJ1-1; the D gene is possibly TRBD1 (6 bases). The germline V gene encodes CDR1 KGHSH and CDR2 LQKENI. The V end was cut by 0 bases, the J end by 1 base, with 12 bases between. CDR3 length: 16 amino acids.

The rearrangement joins TRBV5-8 to TRBJ1-1; 8 positions match TRBD1. The CDR3 extends over 14 amino acids. Germline V lookup: CDR1 SGHTS, CDR2 YDEGEE. Trimming at V came to 4 bases and at J to 3 bases, leaving 5 bases not matched to a gene. CDR3 nucleotides: TGTGCCAGCAGCCTTCAGGGGGCGGACACTGAAGCTTTCTTT. Protein: CASSLQGADTEAFF.

This chain connects TRBV15 to TRBJ2-1, with TRBD2 matching over 12 bases. This CDR3 spans 18 amino acids. Germline V gene sequence: CDR1 LNHNV, CDR2 YYDKDF (reference sequence). J lost 5 bases, V lost 3 bases, and 11 bases had no gene match. CDR3 in amino acids: CATSSGRASGGAHNEQFF. CDR3 nucleotides: TGTGCCACCAGCAGTGGGCGGGCTAGCGGGGGGGCCCACAATGAGCAGTTCTTC. The complete variable domain, with remaining parts taken from reference TRBV15 and TRBJ2-1, reads DAMVIQNPRYQVTQFGKPVTLSCSQTLNHNVMYWYQQKSSQAPKLLFHYYDKDFNNEADTPDNFQSRRPNTSFCFLDIRSPGLGDTAMYLCATSSGRASGGAHNEQFFGPGTRLTVL.

This rearrangement joins TRBV5-8 to TRBJ2-5; D is possibly TRBD1 (6 bases). The germline V gene has CDR1 SGHTS and CDR2 YDEGEE. V lost 3 bases to trimming and J lost 4 bases, with 10 bases between them. The CDR3 has 13 amino acids. As DNA, the CDR3 is TGTGCCAGCAGCTGGGGACACGGAGAGACCCAGTACTTC. It is translated as CASSWGHGETQYF.

The CDR3 DNA reads as TGTGCCAGTACCCCCCGAGTGGGGGGGAACTATGGCTACACCTTC. This encodes CASTPRVGGNYGYTF. The chain uses TRBV19 and TRBJ1-2; D is perhaps TRBD1 (5 bases). The CDR3 sequence is 15 residues long. Germline CDR1 LNHDA, CDR2 SQIVND (reference sequence). Trimming cost V 7 bases and J 2 bases, with 17 bases left between them.

This clone was observed a few times. The chain has TRBV5-4 and TRBJ2-1, with 8 bases fitting TRBD2. J lost 10 bases, V lost 4 bases, and 16 bases had no gene match. The CDR3 covers 16 residues. Germline CDR1 and CDR2: SGHNT and YYREEE (reference sequence). For the CDR3, the DNA is TGTGCCAGCAGCCACCCCGTGAGCGGGGGTCGTGGGGAGCAGTTCTTC. This sequence encodes CASSHPVSGGRGEQFF. The variable domain in full, completed from reference TRBV5-4 and TRBJ2-1, reads ETGVTQSPTHLIKTRGQQVTLRCSSQSGHNTVSWYQQALGQGPQFIFQYYREEENGRGNFPPRFSGLQFPNYSSELNVNALELDDSALYLCASSHPVSGGRGEQFFGPGTRLTVL.

This clone was seen once. The chain has TRBV5-1 and TRBJ2-7; 7 bases match TRBD1. Per germline, CDR1 SGHRS and CDR2 YFSETQ. CDR3 length: 14 residues. The V gene end was trimmed by 4 bases and the J gene end by 3 bases; junction bases not matched to a gene: 7. CDR3 protein: CASSRDRAIYEQYF. CDR3 nucleotides: TGCGCCAGCAGCCGTGACAGGGCTATCTACGAGCAGTACTTC. Variable domain in full (rest from reference TRBV5-1 and TRBJ2-7): KAGVTQTPRYLIKTRGQQVTLSCSPISGHRSVSWYQQTPGQGLQFLFEYFSETQRNKGNFPGRFSGRQFSNSRSEMNVSTLELGDSALYLCASSRDRAIYEQYFGPGTRLTVT.

V and J are TRBV25-1 and TRBJ2-1; TRBD2 matches 8 bases. V lost 4 bases, J lost 5 bases, and 4 bases stayed unmatched. There are 14 residues in the CDR3. Germline values: CDR1 MGHDK, CDR2 SYGVNS. The chain's CDR3 is CASSAGTRNNEQFF. In DNA form, the CDR3 reads TGTGCCAGCAGTGCTGGGACTAGAAACAATGAGCAGTTCTTC.

The V and J genes are TRBV19 and TRBJ2-5; a possible D gene is TRBD2 (6 bases). Germline assignment: CDR1 LNHDA and CDR2 SQIVND (reference sequence). Trimming took off 5 bases at V and 4 bases at J, with 11 bases between the two ends. The CDR3 loop spans 13 amino acids. The CDR3, as DNA: TGTGCCAGTAGTTGGCGGGGTAGAGAGACCCAGTACTTC. As protein: CASSWRGRETQYF. The full variable domain, in which reference TRBV19 and TRBJ2-5 provide the parts outside the CDR3, is DGGITQSPKYLFRKEGQNVTLSCEQNLNHDAMYWYRQDPGQGLRLIYYSQIVNDFQKGDIAEGYSVSREKKESFPLTVTSAQKNPTAFYLCASSWRGRETQYFGPGTRLLVL.

A few counts support this clone. V gene TRBV3-1 (or the pseudogene TRBV3-2) combines with J gene TRBJ2-2; possibly TRBD1 for D (6 bases). The CDR3 contains 17 residues. The germline V and J ends were trimmed by 1 base and 3 bases, with 15 bases remaining between them. The V gene's germline CDR1 is LGHDT and CDR2 YNNKEL (reference sequence). The CDR3 DNA reads as TGTGCCAGCAGCCAAGGATTTGGGGCAGGGGACACCGGGGAGCTGTTTTTT. Amino acid sequence: CASSQGFGAGDTGELFF.

The chain links TRBV2 to TRBJ1-6; 7 nucleotides agree with TRBD1. The CDR3 is 15 amino acids. In germline, CDR1 is SNHLY, CDR2 FYNNEI. V shed 7 bases and J 3 bases; nucleotides not matched to a gene: 6. Here the CDR3 reads CASKPGTDYNSPLHF. The CDR3 coding sequence is TGTGCCAGCAAACCCGGGACAGACTATAATTCACCCCTCCACTTT.

The chain recombines TRBV6-1 with TRBJ1-3, with TRBD1 matching over 8 bases. The germline CDR1 and CDR2 sequences are MNHNS and SASEGT. Unmatched junction bases numbered 5, after V lost 2 bases and J lost 2 bases. The CDR3 sequence is 16 residues long. The DNA for the CDR3 is TGTGCCAGCAGTGAACTTCCACAGGGGGCTGGAAACACCATATATTTT. Translated: CASSELPQGAGNTIYF.